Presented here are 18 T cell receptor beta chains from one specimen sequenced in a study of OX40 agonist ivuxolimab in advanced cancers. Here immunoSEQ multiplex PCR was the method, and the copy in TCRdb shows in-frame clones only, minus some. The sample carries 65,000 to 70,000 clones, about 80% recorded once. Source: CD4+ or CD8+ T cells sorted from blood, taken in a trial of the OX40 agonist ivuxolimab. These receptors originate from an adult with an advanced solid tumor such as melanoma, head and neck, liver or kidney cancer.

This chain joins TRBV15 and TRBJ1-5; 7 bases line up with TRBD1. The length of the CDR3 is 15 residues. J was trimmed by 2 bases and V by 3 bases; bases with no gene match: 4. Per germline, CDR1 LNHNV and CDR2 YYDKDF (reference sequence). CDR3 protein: CATSRTGNGNQPQHF. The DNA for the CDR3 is TGTGCCACCAGCAGGACAGGGAATGGCAATCAGCCCCAGCATTTT. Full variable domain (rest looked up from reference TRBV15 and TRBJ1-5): DAMVIQNPRYQVTQFGKPVTLSCSQTLNHNVMYWYQQKSSQAPKLLFHYYDKDFNNEADTPDNFQSRRPNTSFCFLDIRSPGLGDTAMYLCATSRTGNGNQPQHFGDGTRLSIL.

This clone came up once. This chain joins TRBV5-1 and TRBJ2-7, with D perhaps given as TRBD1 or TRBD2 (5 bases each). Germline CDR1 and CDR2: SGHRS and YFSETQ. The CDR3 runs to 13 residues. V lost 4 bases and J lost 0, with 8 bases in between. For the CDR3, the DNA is TGCGCCAGCAGCGTTGGGGGCTCCTACGAGCAGTACTTC. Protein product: CASSVGGSYEQYF.

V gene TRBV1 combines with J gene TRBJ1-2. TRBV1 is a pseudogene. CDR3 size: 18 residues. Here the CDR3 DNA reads TGCACCAGCAGCCAAGAAAAACGAAGGAGGACGGACCACTATGGCTACACCTTC. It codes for CTSSQEKRRRTDHYGYTF.

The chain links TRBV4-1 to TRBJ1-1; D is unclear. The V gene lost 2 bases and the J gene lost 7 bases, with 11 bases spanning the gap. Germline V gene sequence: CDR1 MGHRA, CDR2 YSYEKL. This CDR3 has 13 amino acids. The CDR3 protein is CASSQQARSEAFF. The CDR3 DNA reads TGCGCCAGCAGCCAACAAGCAAGGAGTGAAGCTTTCTTT.

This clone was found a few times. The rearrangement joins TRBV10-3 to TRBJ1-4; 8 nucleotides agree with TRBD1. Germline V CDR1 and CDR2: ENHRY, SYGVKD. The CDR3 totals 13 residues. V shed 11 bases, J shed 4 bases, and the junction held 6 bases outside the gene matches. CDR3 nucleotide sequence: TGTGCCTCCTCAGGGGGCAGTAATGAAAAACTGTTTTTT. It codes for CASSGGSNEKLFF.

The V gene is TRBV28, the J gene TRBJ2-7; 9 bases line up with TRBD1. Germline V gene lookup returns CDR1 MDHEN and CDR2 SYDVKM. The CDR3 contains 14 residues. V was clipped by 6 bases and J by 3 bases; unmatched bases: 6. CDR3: CASRAGTGIYEQYF. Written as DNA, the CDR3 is TGTGCCAGCAGGGCCGGGACAGGGATCTACGAGCAGTACTTC.

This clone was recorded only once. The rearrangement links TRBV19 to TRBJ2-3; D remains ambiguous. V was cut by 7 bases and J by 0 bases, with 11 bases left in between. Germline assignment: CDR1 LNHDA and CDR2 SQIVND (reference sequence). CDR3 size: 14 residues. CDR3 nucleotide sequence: TGTGCCAGTAAGGTCGGTTCTAGCACAGATACGCAGTATTTT. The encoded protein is CASKVGSSTDTQYF.

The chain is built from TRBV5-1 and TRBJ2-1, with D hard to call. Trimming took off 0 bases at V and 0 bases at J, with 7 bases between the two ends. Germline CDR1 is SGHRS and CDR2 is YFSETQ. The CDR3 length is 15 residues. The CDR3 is CASSLEINSYNEQFF. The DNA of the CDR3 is TGCGCCAGCAGCTTGGAAATAAACTCCTACAATGAGCAGTTCTTC.

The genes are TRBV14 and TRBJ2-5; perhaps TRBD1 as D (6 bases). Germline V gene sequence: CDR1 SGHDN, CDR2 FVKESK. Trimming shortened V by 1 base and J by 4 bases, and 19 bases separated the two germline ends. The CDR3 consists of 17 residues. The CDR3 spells CASSQGGGHSSRETQYF. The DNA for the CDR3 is TGTGCCAGCAGCCAAGGAGGGGGACACTCTAGTAGAGAGACCCAGTACTTC.

The CDR3 region is CASSTLINYGYTF. Here the CDR3 DNA reads TGTGCCAGTAGTACCTTGATAAACTATGGCTACACCTTC. The chain joins TRBV19 to TRBJ1-2, with unresolved D. Germline CDR1 is LNHDA and CDR2 is SQIVND (reference sequence). The ends were cut back, 4 bases at V and 2 bases at J, with 8 bases in the middle. The CDR3 covers 13 residues.

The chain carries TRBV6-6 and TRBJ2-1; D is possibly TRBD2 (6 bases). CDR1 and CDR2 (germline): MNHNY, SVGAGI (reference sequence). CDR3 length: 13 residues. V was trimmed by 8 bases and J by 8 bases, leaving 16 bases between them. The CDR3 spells CASRGIQFDEQFF. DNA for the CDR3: TGTGCCAGCCGGGGGATCCAGTTCGATGAGCAGTTCTTC.

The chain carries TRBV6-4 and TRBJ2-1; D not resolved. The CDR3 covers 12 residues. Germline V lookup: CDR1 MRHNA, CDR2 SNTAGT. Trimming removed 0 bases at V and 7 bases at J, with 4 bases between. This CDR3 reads CASSDSKNEQFF. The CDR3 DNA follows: TGTGCCAGCAGTGACTCGAAGAATGAGCAGTTCTTC.

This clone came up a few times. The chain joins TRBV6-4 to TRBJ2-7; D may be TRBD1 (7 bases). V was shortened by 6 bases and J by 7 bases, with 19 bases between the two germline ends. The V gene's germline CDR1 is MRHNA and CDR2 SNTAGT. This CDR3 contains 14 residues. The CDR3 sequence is CASRGTAGREEQYF. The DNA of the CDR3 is TGTGCCAGCAGGGGGACAGCGGGTCGAGAAGAGCAGTACTTC.

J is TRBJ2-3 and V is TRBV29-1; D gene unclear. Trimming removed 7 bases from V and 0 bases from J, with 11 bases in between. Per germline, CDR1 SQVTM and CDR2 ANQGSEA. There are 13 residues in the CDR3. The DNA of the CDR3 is TGCAGCGGGTCCCCAGGAAGCACAGATACGCAGTATTTT. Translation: CSGSPGSTDTQYF.

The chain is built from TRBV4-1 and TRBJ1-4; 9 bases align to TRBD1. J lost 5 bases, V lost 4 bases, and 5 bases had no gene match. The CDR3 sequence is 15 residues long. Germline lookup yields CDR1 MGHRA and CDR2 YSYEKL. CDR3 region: CASSPGDRENEKLFF. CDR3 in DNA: TGCGCCAGCAGCCCCGGGGACAGGGAAAATGAAAAACTGTTTTTT.

The CDR3 coding sequence is TGTGCCAGCAGTCCTCTGGACAGGAATGAAAAACTGTTTTTT. Amino acid sequence: CASSPLDRNEKLFF. The chain is built from TRBV27 and TRBJ1-4; the match to TRBD1 covers 7 bases. This CDR3 has 14 residues. V shed 5 bases and J 5 bases; nucleotides not matched to a gene: 5. The germline CDR1 and CDR2 sequences are MNHEY and SMNVEV (reference sequence).

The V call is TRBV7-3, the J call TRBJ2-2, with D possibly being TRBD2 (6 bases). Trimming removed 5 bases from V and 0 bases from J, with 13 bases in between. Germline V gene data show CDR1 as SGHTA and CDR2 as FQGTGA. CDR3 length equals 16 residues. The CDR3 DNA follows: TGTGCCAGCAGCATCAGCGGGTACGCGAACACCGGGGAGCTGTTTTTT. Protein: CASSISGYANTGELFF.

Here the CDR3 reads CASSPGQGTIGTEAFF. CDR3 DNA sequence: TGCGCCAGCAGCCCCGGACAGGGAACTATTGGCACTGAAGCTTTCTTT. V gene TRBV5-1 combines with J gene TRBJ1-1; TRBD1 agrees at 8 bases. CDR1 and CDR2 from the germline V gene are SGHRS and YFSETQ. V was clipped by 4 bases and J by 4 bases; unmatched bases: 12. This CDR3 is 16 amino acids long.